The 32 T cell receptor beta chains below all came from one sample that was sequenced in a study of identical twins (dated by TCRdb to between 2015 and 2016). Library creation used 5' RACE. Instrument on record: Illumina HiSeq 2000. Through fastp at Q25 and MiXCR, TCRdb rebuilt clones from the public reads, retaining in-frame beta chains. Identical CDR3 proteins give one entry, which carries the most common genes and DNA. In this sample the table shows hundreds of thousands of distinct CDR3 sequences, roughly an eighth of which occur a single time. Around 7.2% of the sample lies in the top ten. A further study also used this sample, focusing on yellow fever vaccine responses in identical twins.

Sequences were obtained from CD8+ T cells sorted from blood. The receptors were sampled from a woman aged 18 to 35 in good health.

This clonotype was seen only a few times. The V and J genes are TRBV29-1 and TRBJ2-2; 11 bases fit TRBD2. The CDR3 totals 16 residues. Germline CDR1 reads SQVTM; CDR2 reads ANQGSEA. After removal of 3 bases from V and 1 base from J, the junction contained 4 bases not matched to a gene. CDR3 DNA: TGCAGCGTTGAGCTCACTAGCGGGGGGAACACCGGGGAGCTGTTTTTT. This encodes CSVELTSGGNTGELFF.

This clonotype was seen many times. The chain uses TRBV6-4 and TRBJ2-1; D call uncertain. CDR3 length: 13 amino acids. V lost 5 bases to trimming and J lost 0 bases, with 5 bases between them. Germline loops: CDR1 MRHNA, CDR2 SNTAGT. The DNA of the CDR3 is TGTGCCAGCAGTTCCGGCTCCTACAATGAGCAGTTCTTC. Amino acids: CASSSGSYNEQFF.

The chain is built from TRBV24-1 and TRBJ2-2; 8 bases are shared with TRBD2. From germline, CDR1 is KGHDR and CDR2 SFDVKD. V gave up 8 bases and J gave up 1 base; unmatched junction bases: 5. The CDR3 extends over 15 amino acids. The CDR3 region is CATKGAGENTGELFF. Here the CDR3 DNA reads TGTGCCACCAAGGGAGCGGGGGAGAACACCGGGGAGCTGTTTTTT.

Only a few counts were recorded for this clonotype. The chain is built from TRBV7-9 and TRBJ2-1; TRBD2 matches 13 bases. CDR1 is SEHNR, CDR2 FQNEAQ, per germline (reference sequence). Trimming at V came to 3 bases and at J to 9 bases, leaving 5 bases not matched to a gene. CDR3 size: 15 residues. The CDR3 sequence is CASSFTSGRAGEQFF. The CDR3 coding sequence is TGTGCCAGCAGCTTTACTAGCGGGAGGGCGGGTGAGCAGTTCTTC.

This chain links TRBV7-9 with TRBJ2-7; 7 bases are a match to TRBD2. The CDR3 consists of 12 residues. Trimming cost V 5 bases and J 7 bases; bases outside gene matches: 5. Germline V lookup: CDR1 SEHNR, CDR2 FQNEAQ (reference sequence). The CDR3 sequence is CASSAGTKEQYF. Written as DNA, the CDR3 is TGTGCCAGCAGCGCCGGGACTAAAGAGCAGTACTTC. The full variable domain, in which reference TRBV7-9 and TRBJ2-7 provide the parts outside the CDR3, is DTGVSQNPRHKITKRGQNVTFRCDPISEHNRLYWYRQTLGQGPEFLTYFQNEAQLEKSRLLSDRFSAERPKGSFSTLEIQRTEQGDSAMYLCASSAGTKEQYFGPGTRLTVT.

This clonotype occurred a few times. The chain has TRBV5-1 and TRBJ2-5, with D possibly TRBD2 on 5 matching bases. Trimming removed 1 base from V and 3 bases from J, with 10 bases in between. The CDR3 contains 14 residues. Germline V lookup: CDR1 SGHRS, CDR2 YFSETQ. CDR3 sequence: CASSLYLREETQYF. CDR3 nucleotide sequence: TGCGCCAGCAGCTTGTACTTGCGGGAAGAGACCCAGTACTTC.

At least ten counts were recorded for this clonotype. V and J are TRBV20-1 and TRBJ1-5; D uncertain. The CDR3 sequence is 14 residues long. Trimming stripped 0 bases from V and 9 bases from J, with 15 bases between. The V gene's germline CDR1 is DFQATT and CDR2 SNEGSKA (reference sequence). The CDR3 nucleotides are TGCAGTGCTAGAGACGACGGGATGAAGGGGCCCCAGCATTTT. Its translation is CSARDDGMKGPQHF.

V is TRBV5-6 and J is TRBJ2-3; 7 bases are shared with TRBD2. Germline values: CDR1 SGHDT, CDR2 YYEEEE. V shed 3 bases and J 2 bases; nucleotides not matched to a gene: 3. The CDR3 length is 14 residues. The CDR3 here is CASSSLADTDTQYF. CDR3 sequence (DNA): TGTGCCAGCAGCTCCCTAGCGGACACAGATACGCAGTATTTT. Filled out from reference TRBV5-6 and TRBJ2-3, the complete variable domain reads DAGVTQSPTHLIKTRGQQVTLRCSPKSGHDTVSWYQQALGQGPQFIFQYYEEEERQRGNFPDRFSGHQFPNYSSELNVNALLLGDSALYLCASSSLADTDTQYFGPGTRLTVL.

The chain employs TRBV20-1 and TRBJ2-7, with a tentative D call TRBD2 (5 bases). The CDR3 length is 14 residues. Per the germline V gene, CDR1 is DFQATT and CDR2 is SNEGSKA (reference sequence). Trimming cost V 6 bases and J 4 bases, with 19 bases left between them. CDR3 amino acids: CSATGLSYPYEQYF. In DNA, the CDR3 is TGCAGTGCGACCGGACTGAGCTACCCGTACGAGCAGTACTTC.

This clonotype was seen at least ten times. J is TRBJ2-5 and V is TRBV25-1; the D is unclear. The V and J ends lost 6 bases and 2 bases respectively, with 1 base between them. CDR1 is MGHDK and CDR2 is SYGVNS in the germline V gene. The CDR3 has 10 amino acids. The CDR3 loop reads CASRQETQYF. The CDR3 nucleotides read TGTGCCAGCAGGCAAGAGACCCAGTACTTC.

This clonotype was seen more than once but under ten times. This chain links TRBV7-4 with TRBJ1-1; no clear D gene. Trimming stripped 3 bases from V and 0 bases from J, with 5 bases between. In germline, CDR1 is SGHVT, CDR2 SQSDAQ. The CDR3 runs to 13 residues. The CDR3 spells CASSFEVNTEAFF. As DNA, the CDR3 is TGTGCCAGCAGCTTCGAGGTGAACACTGAAGCTTTCTTT. Based on the CDR3 plus reference TRBV7-4 and TRBJ1-1, the full variable domain is GAGVSQSPRYKVAKRGRDVALRCDSISGHVTLYWYRQTLGQGSEVLTYSQSDAQRDKSGRPSGRFSAERPERSVSTLKIQRTEQGDSAVYLCASSFEVNTEAFFGQGTRLTVV.

This clonotype was seen repeatedly, ten times or more. The rearrangement joins TRBV9 to TRBJ1-2; D not resolved. The germline V and J ends were trimmed by 3 bases and 6 bases, with 9 bases remaining between them. The germline CDR1 and CDR2 sequences are SGDLS and YYNGEE. The CDR3 has 12 residues. CDR3 in DNA: TGTGCCAGCAGCGCCCGGACGGATGGCTACACCTTC. This encodes CASSARTDGYTF.

This clonotype was seen at least ten times. This chain connects TRBV12-3 or TRBV12-4 to TRBJ2-7; 7 bases agree with TRBD2. The CDR3 extends over 15 amino acids. V shed 6 bases and J 0 bases; nucleotides not matched to a gene: 8. CDR3 in amino acids: CASSPGTTSSYEQYV. As DNA, the CDR3 is TGTGCCAGCAGCCCCGGGACTACCAGCTCCTACGAGCAGTACGTC.

The CDR3 DNA reads as TGTGCCAGCAGCTGGACAGGGGGTCTCGAGCAGTACGTC. Translated: CASSWTGGLEQYV. The V gene is TRBV5-5, the J gene TRBJ2-7; TRBD1 aligns across 10 bases. CDR3 length: 13 residues. Losses at the gene ends were 3 bases for V and 6 bases for J; bases not matched to a gene: 3. CDR1 SGHKS and CDR2 YYEKEE come from the germline V gene (reference sequence).

The chain uses TRBV24-1 and TRBJ1-5; D uncertain. Per the germline V gene, CDR1 is KGHDR and CDR2 is SFDVKD. V lost 5 bases, J lost 5 bases, and 12 bases lay in between. CDR3 size: 14 residues. In nucleotides, the CDR3 is TGTGCCACCAGTGTTTTCGGGAGGGATCAGCCCCAGCATTTT. Amino acid sequence: CATSVFGRDQPQHF.

This clonotype has a handful of counts. At one end, the junction sequence differs from germline, possibly due to a read error. This sequence joins TRBV28 and TRBJ2-7, with D possibly TRBD1 on 8 matching bases. This CDR3 has 13 amino acids. CDR1 and CDR2 (germline): MDHEN, SYDVKM. The DNA for the CDR3 is TGTGCCAGCAGTCCGACAGGGGACTACGGGCAGTACTTC. This translates into CASSPTGDYGQYF.

In its sample, this clonotype was seen a few times. This chain connects TRBV20-1 to TRBJ1-1, with 8 bases matching TRBD1. CDR1 and CDR2 from the germline V gene are DFQATT and SNEGSKA (reference sequence). V dropped 6 bases and J dropped 6; count of bases not matched to a gene: 6. This CDR3 comprises 12 residues. The chain's CDR3 is CSARTGSSEAFF. The CDR3 bases are TGCAGTGCCAGGACAGGGAGTTCTGAAGCTTTCTTT.

This chain connects TRBV6-1 to TRBJ2-2; D perhaps matches TRBD1 (6 bases). Between the trimmed V and J ends, which lost 6 bases and 8 bases, there was a span of 16 bases. Germline lookup yields CDR1 MNHNS and CDR2 SASEGT. The CDR3 extends over 14 amino acids. The DNA of the CDR3 is TGTGCCAGCAGCCTGGGACAAAGAAGAGGGGAGCTGTTTTTT. Encoded protein: CASSLGQRRGELFF.

The rearrangement uses TRBV29-1 and TRBJ2-1; D not resolved. The germline CDR1 and CDR2 sequences are SQVTM and ANQGSEA. The CDR3 is 14 residues long. V was shortened by 1 base and J by 1 base, with 8 bases between the two germline ends. The CDR3 DNA reads as TGCAGCGTTGAAGTGGACCCGTCCTACAATGAGCAGTTCTTC. Amino acid sequence: CSVEVDPSYNEQFF.

This clonotype showed up just a few times. This chain links TRBV5-6 with TRBJ1-1; D unresolved. Germline loops: CDR1 SGHDT, CDR2 YYEEEE. There are 14 residues in the CDR3. Trimming left V 1 base short and J 1 base short, with 8 bases between. The CDR3 protein is CASSLLLQNTEAFF. The CDR3 nucleotides read TGTGCCAGCAGCTTGTTACTGCAGAACACTGAAGCTTTCTTT.

This clonotype was detected ten times or more. The V and J genes are TRBV24-1 and TRBJ2-7, with a weak D call TRBD1 (6 bases). This CDR3 contains 13 residues. V lost 5 bases to trimming and J lost 5 bases, with 12 bases between them. CDR1 and CDR2 from the germline V gene are KGHDR and SFDVKD. CDR3 sequence reads: CATSGGQADEQYF. CDR3 DNA sequence: TGTGCCACCAGTGGGGGACAAGCTGACGAGCAGTACTTC.

This clonotype has at least ten counts. V gene TRBV2 combines with J gene TRBJ2-2; D not resolved. V was pared by 3 bases and J by 0 bases, with 5 bases between. CDR1 and CDR2 (germline): SNHLY, FYNNEI. This CDR3 contains 14 residues. The CDR3: CASSDQTNTGELFF. CDR3 nucleotides: TGTGCCAGCAGTGACCAGACGAACACCGGGGAGCTGTTTTTT. Combining the CDR3 with reference TRBV2 and TRBJ2-2 gives the whole variable domain EPEVTQTPSHQVTQMGQEVILRCVPISNHLYFYWYRQILGQKVEFLVSFYNNEISEKSEIFDDQFSVERPDGSNFTLKIRSTKLEDSAMYFCASSDQTNTGELFFGEGSRLTVL.

This clonotype was found a few times. V gene TRBV24-1 combines with J gene TRBJ2-1, with TRBD2 as a possible D gene (6 bases). With 1 base removed from V and 3 bases from J, the gap between germline ends came to 15 bases. CDR3 length equals 17 residues. CDR1 KGHDR and CDR2 SFDVKD come from the germline V gene. The DNA of the CDR3 is TGTGCCACCAGTGATTTCGCATGGTGGCGGGACTACAATGAGCAGTTCTTC. Translated, it gives CATSDFAWWRDYNEQFF.

This clonotype was seen at least ten times. This rearrangement joins TRBV4-1 to TRBJ2-7; D unresolved. The CDR3 contains 15 residues. V was pared by 1 base and J by 2 bases, with 12 bases between. Per germline, CDR1 MGHRA and CDR2 YSYEKL. CDR3 sequence reads: CASSQADLSAYEQYV. The CDR3 region has the DNA TGCGCCAGCAGCCAAGCCGACCTTTCCGCCTACGAGCAGTACGTC.

V gene TRBV27 combines with J gene TRBJ2-1; D unclear. Germline lookup yields CDR1 MNHEY and CDR2 SMNVEV (reference sequence). The CDR3 sequence is 13 residues long. V lost 0 bases, J lost 7 bases, and 7 bases lay in between. This chain's CDR3 is CASSLSMRNEQFF. The DNA of the CDR3 is TGTGCCAGCAGTTTATCGATGAGGAATGAGCAGTTCTTC.

The CDR3 region is CASSQDGQGGDEQYF. The CDR3 nucleotides are TGCGCCAGCAGCCAAGATGGGCAGGGGGGCGACGAGCAGTACTTC. The V and J genes are TRBV4-1 and TRBJ2-7; TRBD1 is a possible D gene (7 bases). CDR3 size: 15 residues. Germline CDR1 reads MGHRA; CDR2 reads YSYEKL. Trimming left V 0 bases short and J 5 bases short, with 14 bases between.

This clonotype came up a few times. Germline and junction disagree at one end, which may indicate a read error. The chain is built from TRBV5-5 and TRBJ1-1, with TRBD1 as a possible D gene (6 bases). Germline V gene data show CDR1 as SGHKS and CDR2 as YYEKEE (reference sequence). The CDR3 sequence is 15 residues long. The CDR3 spells CASSLGGAGNTEAFF. For the CDR3, the DNA is TGTGCCAGCAGTTTGGGGGGGGCCGGGAACACTGAAGCTTTCTTT.

V usage is TRBV10-2 and J usage is TRBJ2-3; 10 bases line up with TRBD2. Germline CDR1 reads WSHSY; CDR2 reads SAAADI. CDR3 length: 19 residues. V was pared by 5 bases and J by 1 base, with 15 bases of the junction left unmatched. Here the CDR3 reads CASSYSGGAEKLRTDTQYF. For the CDR3, the DNA is TGCGCCAGCAGTTACAGCGGGGGGGCCGAAAAACTTCGCACAGATACGCAGTATTTT.

V gene TRBV7-9 combines with J gene TRBJ1-1; D unresolved. Germline loops: CDR1 SEHNR, CDR2 FQNEAQ (reference sequence). CDR3 length: 14 residues. The V end was cut by 1 base, the J end by 5 bases, with 11 bases between. The CDR3 loop is CASSLVTGETEAFF. Here the CDR3 DNA reads TGTGCCAGCAGCTTAGTTACCGGGGAGACTGAAGCTTTCTTT.

CDR3 residues: CASSNPSGGVETQYF. CDR3 in DNA: TGCGCCAGCAGCAATCCTAGCGGGGGGGTTGAGACCCAGTACTTC. This chain connects TRBV4-1 to TRBJ2-5; 12 bases agree with TRBD2. Looked up from germline, CDR1 is MGHRA and CDR2 is YSYEKL. V gave up 5 bases and J gave up 5 bases; unmatched junction bases: 6. There are 15 residues in the CDR3.

This clonotype has just a few counts. Because the CDR3's place on the DNA is in doubt, the DNA is left out and the CDR3 is given as listed by TCRdb. The CDR3 region is CASSLERDTQYF. The chain employs TRBV12-3 or TRBV12-4 and TRBJ2-3. A total of 12 residues make up the CDR3, ends included.

This clonotype was recorded at least ten times. The chain employs TRBV7-6 and TRBJ1-3; 8 nucleotides align to TRBD1. After removal of 1 base from V and 0 bases from J, the junction contained 2 bases not matched to a gene. Germline CDR1 reads SGHVS; CDR2 reads FNYEAQ. CDR3 length equals 16 residues. The CDR3 protein is CASSLGGQDSGNTIYF. The CDR3 bases are TGTGCCAGCAGCTTAGGGGGACAGGACTCTGGAAACACCATATATTTT.